This T cell receptor (beta chain) was sequenced during a study of blood T cells in healthy people across ages. Study as a whole: About one barcoded beta molecule per two T cells came from capture by template switching.

A second PCR of about 6 to 11 cycles used a sample-barcoded 5' primer and a J-beta primer mix. Through a template-switch adaptor with 12 random nucleotides, each cDNA molecule received a tag. TCRdb fed the 5' RACE reads into MiXCR, producing one record per CDR3 protein. The table shows hundreds of thousands of distinct CDR3 sequences, with 20% to 30% occurring only once. The data were also submitted as part of a second study, on T cells of mothers and their children. From that study: Three healthy Caucasian mothers gave samples, and so did their six children.

The TCR comes from a boy between 10 and 17 years old in good health. What was sequenced was blood.

The CDR3 sequence is CASSLAHTGGREQYF. CDR3 DNA sequence: TGTGCCAGCAGCTTAGCTCATACAGGGGGCCGGGAGCAGTACTTC. The V gene is TRBV11-2, the J gene TRBJ2-7, with 9 nucleotides matching TRBD1. Losses at the gene ends were 1 base for V and 7 bases for J; bases not matched to a gene: 8. The CDR3 sequence is 15 residues long. Looked up from germline, CDR1 is SGHAT and CDR2 is FQNNGV.